A selection of T cell receptor beta chains follows, all from one sample in a study of glioma-infiltrating T cells after dendritic cell vaccination. Some clones are missing from TCRdb's copy, which holds only in-frame ones; the method was immunoSEQ multiplex PCR. The table records approximately 67,000 clones, approximately 81% of them present only once. The sequencing here drew on blood, taken before dendritic cell vaccination. All receptors derive from a human donor with glioblastoma. Each CDR3 is given with its conserved first and last residue. D genes are given only for firm matches. The listing skips clone size in some rows; elsewhere it reads once, few, many or a size class.

>15|few|-|TRBV21-1|TRBJ2-2
CASSKGRINTGELFF
TGTGCCAGCAGCAAAGGGCGGATAAACACCGGGGAGCTGTTTTTT
>14|once|-|TRBV7-2|TRBJ2-7
CASSLAGGVGEQYF
TGTGCCAGCAGCTTAGCCGGCGGGGTTGGGGAGCAGTACTTC
>13|-|-|TRBV5-1|TRBJ2-2
CASSFFSYGELFF
TGCGCCAGCAGCTTCTTTAGTTACGGGGAGCTGTTTTTT
>13|-|-|TRBV6-6|TRBJ1-1
CASSYGTGAEAFF
TGTGCCAGCAGTTACGGTACAGGAGCCGAAGCTTTCTTT
>13|-|-|TRBV15|TRBJ1-4
CATSRGGVEKLFF
TGTGCCACCAGCAGAGGGGGGGTTGAAAAACTGTTTTTT
>13|-|-|TRBV28|TRBJ1-2
CASSILQGRGYTF
TGTGCCAGCAGTATATTACAGGGAAGGGGCTACACCTTC
>14|-|-|TRBV4-1|TRBJ1-2
CASRPREGGYGYTF
TGCGCCAGCAGGCCCAGAGAGGGCGGCTATGGCTACACCTTC
>15|-|-|TRBV11-2|TRBJ1-1
CASSLRDFMNTEAFF
TGTGCCAGCAGCTTGCGGGATTTCATGAACACTGAAGCTTTCTTT
>14|-|TRBD2|TRBV9|TRBJ2-1
CASSSGSSYNEQFF
TGTGCCAGCAGTAGCGGGAGCTCCTACAATGAGCAGTTCTTC
>15|-|TRBD2|TRBV7-2|TRBJ2-2
CASSAGGGLAGELFF
TGTGCCAGCAGCGCGGGGGGAGGGTTGGCCGGGGAGCTGTTTTTT
>12|-|-|TRBV10-3|TRBJ2-3
CATHGGGDTQYF
TGTGCCACCCATGGGGGCGGGGATACGCAGTATTTT
>14|-|-|TRBV6-5|TRBJ1-1
CASSYNAGETEAFF
TGTGCCAGCAGTTACAATGCCGGGGAAACTGAAGCTTTCTTT
>13|once|TRBD1|TRBV7-3|TRBJ1-1
CASSLTGDTEAFF
TGTGCCAGCAGCTTGACAGGGGACACTGAAGCTTTCTTT
>13|-|TRBD1|TRBV29-1|TRBJ2-7
CSGVGDSSYEQYF
TGCAGCGGGGTTGGGGACAGCTCCTACGAGCAGTACTTC
>15|-|TRBD2|TRBV10-2|TRBJ2-2
CASRVAGGPTGELFF
TGCGCCAGCAGAGTAGCGGGGGGGCCTACCGGGGAGCTGTTTTTT
>19|-|TRBD1|TRBV6-4|TRBJ2-4
CASSDSAGTGGFPQNIQYF
TGTGCCAGCAGTGACTCAGCCGGGACAGGGGGCTTCCCCCAAAACATTCAGTACTTC
>17|-|TRBD2|TRBV15|TRBJ2-3
CATSSLIAGGSTDTQYF
TGTGCCACCAGCAGTCTGATAGCGGGCGGAAGCACAGATACGCAGTATTTT
>14|few|TRBD1|TRBV9|TRBJ2-3
CASSPGQATDTQYF
TGTGCCAGCAGCCCGGGACAGGCAACAGATACGCAGTATTTT
>15|-|-|TRBV7-2|TRBJ1-2
CASSTDTQGNYGYTF
TGTGCCAGCAGCACCGATACTCAGGGGAACTATGGCTACACCTTC
>12|-|-|TRBV30|TRBJ1-2
CAWSATDYGYTF
TGTGCCTGGAGCGCAACAGACTATGGCTACACCTTC
>14|-|-|TRBV5-1|TRBJ1-5
CASSLVGGNQPQHF
TGCGCCAGCAGCTTGGTTGGGGGGAATCAGCCCCAGCATTTT
>13|-|-|TRBV6-1|TRBJ1-4
CASNYATNEKLFF
TGTGCCAGCAACTACGCAACTAATGAAAAACTGTTTTTT
>17|-|-|TRBV7-2|TRBJ2-7
CASSLTAAIRSSYEQYF
TGTGCCAGCAGCTTAACGGCAGCGATTAGGAGCTCCTACGAGCAGTACTTC
>13|-|-|TRBV11-3|TRBJ2-1
CASSPGVRNEQFF
TGTGCCAGCAGCCCTGGAGTACGCAATGAGCAGTTCTTC
>15|-|-|TRBV7-2|TRBJ2-7
CASSLEEGRNYEQYF
TGTGCCAGCAGCTTAGAGGAGGGGAGAAACTACGAGCAGTACTTC
>15|-|TRBD2|TRBV6-1|TRBJ2-1
CASRKLAGGYNEQFF
TGTGCCAGCAGGAAACTAGCGGGGGGCTACAATGAGCAGTTCTTC
>15|once|-|TRBV7-2|TRBJ2-7
CASSLAGGDTYEQYF
TGTGCCAGCAGCTTAGCTGGGGGGGACACCTACGAGCAGTACTTC
>18|few|TRBD1|TRBV5-6|TRBJ1-5
CASSLGRDRGPKNQPQHF
TGTGCCAGCAGCTTGGGTCGGGACAGGGGGCCCAAGAATCAGCCCCAGCATTTT
>15|-|TRBD1|TRBV4-3|TRBJ1-4
CASSQSPGQPLQLFF
TGCGCCAGCAGCCAATCGCCGGGACAGCCTCTTCAGCTGTTTTTT
>13|-|-|TRBV30|TRBJ1-2
CAWDSGESYGYTF
TGTGCCTGGGACTCAGGGGAGAGCTATGGCTACACCTTC
>17|-|TRBD1|TRBV28|TRBJ1-2
CASSPAGTGALNYGYTF
TGTGCCAGCAGTCCTGCCGGGACAGGGGCCTTAAACTATGGCTACACCTTC
>15|-|-|TRBV2|TRBJ1-1
CASSPQGTGGAEAFF
TGTGCCAGCAGTCCACAGGGAACGGGGGGTGCTGAAGCTTTCTTT
>17|-|-|TRBV9|TRBJ2-1
CASSPPRRGQSVLEQFF
TGTGCCAGCAGCCCACCACGCAGAGGACAGTCAGTTTTGGAGCAGTTCTTC
>14|-|-|TRBV2|TRBJ1-5
CASKEGSGGQPQHF
TGTGCCAGTAAAGAGGGCAGCGGAGGTCAGCCCCAGCATTTT
>15|-|-|TRBV4-1|TRBJ1-2
CASSQEASTNYGYTF
TGCGCCAGCAGCCAGGAGGCCTCGACTAACTATGGCTACACCTTC
>17|-|-|TRBV25-1|TRBJ2-7
CASSERGLNDGAGEQYF
TGTGCCAGCAGTGAACGGGGGTTGAATGACGGGGCCGGCGAGCAGTACTTC
>13|few|-|TRBV6-6|TRBJ1-3
CASSIIPGNTIYF
TGTGCCAGCAGTATAATCCCTGGAAACACCATATATTTT